This TCR beta chain was profiled in a study of breast tumors, draining lymph nodes, adjacent tissues. In TCRdb, the multiplex PCR reads were re-called with MiXCR into one record per CDR3 protein. This sample has under 300,000 distinct CDR3 sequences, with 30% to 35% found just once. The CDR3 length is 15 residues. V was clipped by 4 bases and J by 1 base, with 11 bases between them. The lymph nodes were axillary draining lymph nodes from breast cancer patients. This clonotype appeared many times. Sequencing input: axillary lymph node tissue. The clonotype originates from a female donor with breast cancer. Some clones in this sample may be carry-over from other donors' samples. The V call is TRBV12-3 or TRBV12-4, the J call TRBJ2-1; D is unclear. The CDR3 nucleotides read TGTGCCAGCAGTTATGTCGGCGTTTCCTACAATGAGCAGTTCTTC. This sequence encodes CASSYVGVSYNEQFF.